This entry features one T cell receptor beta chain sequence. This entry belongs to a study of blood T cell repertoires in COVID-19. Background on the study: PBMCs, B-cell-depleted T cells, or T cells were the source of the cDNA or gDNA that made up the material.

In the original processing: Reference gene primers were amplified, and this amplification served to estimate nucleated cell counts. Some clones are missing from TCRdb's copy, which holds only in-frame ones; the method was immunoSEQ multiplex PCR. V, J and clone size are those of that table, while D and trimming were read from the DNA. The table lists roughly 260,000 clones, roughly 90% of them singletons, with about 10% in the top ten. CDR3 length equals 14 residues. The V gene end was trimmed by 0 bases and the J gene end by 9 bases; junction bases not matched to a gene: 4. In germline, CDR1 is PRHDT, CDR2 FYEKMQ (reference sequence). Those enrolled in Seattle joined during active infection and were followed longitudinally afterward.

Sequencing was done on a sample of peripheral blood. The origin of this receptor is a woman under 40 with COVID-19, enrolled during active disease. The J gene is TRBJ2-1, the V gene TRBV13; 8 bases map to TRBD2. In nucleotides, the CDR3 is TGTGCCAGCAGCTTAGGGCTAGCGGGTCGTGAGCAGTTCTTC. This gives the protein CASSLGLAGREQFF.